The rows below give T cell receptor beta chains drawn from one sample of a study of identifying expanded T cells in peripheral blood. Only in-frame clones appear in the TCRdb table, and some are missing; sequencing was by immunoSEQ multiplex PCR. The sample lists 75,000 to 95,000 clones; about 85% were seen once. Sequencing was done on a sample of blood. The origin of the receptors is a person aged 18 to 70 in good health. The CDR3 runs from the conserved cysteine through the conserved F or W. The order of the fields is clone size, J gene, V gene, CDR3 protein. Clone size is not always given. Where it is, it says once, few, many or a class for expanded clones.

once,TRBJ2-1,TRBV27,CASISTSGDHNEQFF
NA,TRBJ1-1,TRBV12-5,CASGPGQLNTEAFF
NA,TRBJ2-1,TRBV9,CASSVGGAGSNEQFF
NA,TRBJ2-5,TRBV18,CASSPPGAAETQYF
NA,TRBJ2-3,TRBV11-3,CASSSRGGGSTDTQYF
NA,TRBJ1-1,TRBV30,CAWSVYTNTEAFF
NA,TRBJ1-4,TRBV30,CAWSRTNEKLFF
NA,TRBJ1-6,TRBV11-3,CASSLSGYNSPLHF
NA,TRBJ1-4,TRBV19,CASRTGRENEKLFF
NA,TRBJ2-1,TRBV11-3,CASSLTWGGYNEQFF
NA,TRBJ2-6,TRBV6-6,CASSQQGAGANVLTF